This T cell receptor beta chain was found in a study of blood T cell repertoires in COVID-19 (dated by TCRdb to the early 2020s). Background for the entire study: Samples covering the acute and convalescent phases of COVID-19 were provided by collaborators in the United States, Italy and Spain. Sample metadata almost always included a de-identified subject ID, COVID-19 status, age in years and sex. The samples were drawn from two sources: the first 160 participants of the ongoing ImmuneRACE study, and 1,000 to 1,500 subjects contributed by 6 global collaborators. The material from the prospective study consisted of cDNA or gDNA derived from T cells, B-cell-depleted T cells, or PBMCs. The repertoires were made available in a free public database intended to serve as a resource for research on the immune response to SARS-CoV-2. The dataset comprised deeply sampled blood TCRbeta repertoires from subjects exposed to, actively infected with, or recovered from COVID-19. Where available, HLA class I and class II types were taken from metadata supplied by the sample provider and were not determined by assay-based typing. The research as a whole found: The quantity of clinical and demographic metadata differed by source and by participant and was supplied without curation.

TCRbeta CDR3 regions were amplified from genomic DNA using the immunoSEQ Assay, a bias-controlled multiplex PCR. Processing in the source paper ran as follows. Nucleated cell counts per sample were estimated from amplification of reference gene primers within the assay. To quantify the absolute abundance of each unique TCRbeta CDR3 rearrangement, sequence reads were collapsed and filtered. For each sample, productive Simpson clonality was calculated as the square root of Simpson's diversity index across productive rearrangements. TCRdb stores this immuneACCESS table with in-frame sequences only. Part of the clones is absent; in the studies checked, under half of the shortfall reflects unresolved V genes, and no reason is known for the rest. V and J calls plus clone size are reproduced from that table; the DNA served to infer D and trimming. This sample gives around 290,000 clones in total; about 89% of them show up just once. About 2.6% of the sample goes to the ten largest clones.

In the prospective study, participants were roughly 18 to 95 years old, resided in about two dozen geographic areas of the United States, and were enrolled through a virtual design. To assign participants to cohorts, the prospective study relied on clinical history that participants themselves reported in a screening survey and a study questionnaire. For ImmuneRACE Cohort 3, a participant was defined as recovered based on two consecutive negative NP/OP PCR tests, clearance by a healthcare professional, or resolution of symptoms. In the prospective study, mobile phlebotomists collected whole blood, serum and a nasopharyngeal or oropharyngeal swab from each participant. Participants in the prospective study had the option to provide additional blood draws and questionnaires over a roughly 2-month period. Before DNA extraction, blood samples from the prospective study were shipped at room temperature or frozen.

Notes on this clone: Its antigen has not been determined. No qualities accompany the bases; no much larger clone lies one base away.

The clonotype originates from a woman aged 18-29 years who had recovered from COVID-19. Sequencing input: PBMCs or T cells enriched from blood (not recorded which).

The nucleotide sequence reads TGTGCCAGCAGTTTATCCGGGGGCTCCTACAATGAGCAGTTCTTC. This encodes CASSLSGGSYNEQFF. The chain is made from TRBV27 and TRBJ2-1; TRBD2 is a weak D gene call, 6 bases matching. Between the V and J ends, shortened by 0 bases and 0 bases respectively, the junction contains 6 bases. The CDR3 numbers 15 residues from cysteine through phenylalanine. The only DNA kept is the CDR3, 45 bases in frame from the first base. Via the germline V gene (reference sequence), CDR1 is MNHEY and CDR2 SMNVEV.